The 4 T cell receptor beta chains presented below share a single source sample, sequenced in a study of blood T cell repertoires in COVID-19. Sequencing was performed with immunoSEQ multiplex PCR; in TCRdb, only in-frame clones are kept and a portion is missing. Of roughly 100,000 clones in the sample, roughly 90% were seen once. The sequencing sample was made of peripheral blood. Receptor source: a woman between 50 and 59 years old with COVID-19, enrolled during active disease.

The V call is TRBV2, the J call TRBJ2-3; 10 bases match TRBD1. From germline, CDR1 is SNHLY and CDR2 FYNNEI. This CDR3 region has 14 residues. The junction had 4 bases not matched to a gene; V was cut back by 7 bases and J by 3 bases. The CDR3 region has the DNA TGTGCCAGCACCCGACAGGGGGCTACAGATACGCAGTATTTT. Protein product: CASTRQGATDTQYF. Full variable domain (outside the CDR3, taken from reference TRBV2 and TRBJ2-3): EPEVTQTPSHQVTQMGQEVILRCVPISNHLYFYWYRQILGQKVEFLVSFYNNEISEKSEIFDDQFSVERPDGSNFTLKIRSTKLEDSAMYFCASTRQGATDTQYFGPGTRLTVL.

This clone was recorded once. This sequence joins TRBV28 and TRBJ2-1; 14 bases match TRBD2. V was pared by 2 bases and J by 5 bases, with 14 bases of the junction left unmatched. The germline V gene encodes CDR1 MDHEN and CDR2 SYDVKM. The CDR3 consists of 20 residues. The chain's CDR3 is CASSLPSTSGGAIGDNEQFF. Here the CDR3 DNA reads TGTGCCAGCAGTTTACCCTCGACTAGCGGGGGGGCAATTGGGGACAATGAGCAGTTCTTC. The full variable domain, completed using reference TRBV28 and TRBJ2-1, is DVKVTQSSRYLVKRTGEKVFLECVQDMDHENMFWYRQDPGLGLRLIYFSYDVKMKEKGDIPEGYSVSREKKERFSLILESASTNQTSMYLCASSLPSTSGGAIGDNEQFFGPGTRLTVL.

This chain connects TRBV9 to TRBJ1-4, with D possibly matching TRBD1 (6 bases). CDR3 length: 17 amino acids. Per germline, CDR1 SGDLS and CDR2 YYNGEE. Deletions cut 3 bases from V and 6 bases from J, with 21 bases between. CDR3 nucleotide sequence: TGTGCCAGCAGCGCCCACCCCCCAGGGGTCGGAGATGAAAAACTGTTTTTT. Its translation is CASSAHPPGVGDEKLFF.

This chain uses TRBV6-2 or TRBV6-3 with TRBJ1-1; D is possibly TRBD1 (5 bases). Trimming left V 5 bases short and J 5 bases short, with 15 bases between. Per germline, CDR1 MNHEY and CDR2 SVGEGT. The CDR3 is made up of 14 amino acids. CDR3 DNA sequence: TGTGCCAGCAGTGTTGGGGGGTTCAAGACTGAAGCTTTCTTT. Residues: CASSVGGFKTEAFF.